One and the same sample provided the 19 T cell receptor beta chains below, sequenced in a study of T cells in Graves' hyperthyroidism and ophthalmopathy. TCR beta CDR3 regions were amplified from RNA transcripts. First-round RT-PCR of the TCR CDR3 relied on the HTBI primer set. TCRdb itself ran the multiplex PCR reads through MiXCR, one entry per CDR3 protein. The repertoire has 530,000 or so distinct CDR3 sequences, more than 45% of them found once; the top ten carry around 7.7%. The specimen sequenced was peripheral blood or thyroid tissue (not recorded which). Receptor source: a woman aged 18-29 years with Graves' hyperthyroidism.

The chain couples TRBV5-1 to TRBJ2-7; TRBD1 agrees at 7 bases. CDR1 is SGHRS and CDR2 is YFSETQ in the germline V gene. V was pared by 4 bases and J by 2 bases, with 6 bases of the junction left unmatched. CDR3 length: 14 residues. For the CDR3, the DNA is TGCGCCAGCAGCAGCAGACAGGGAACCTACGAGCAGTACTTC. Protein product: CASSSRQGTYEQYF.

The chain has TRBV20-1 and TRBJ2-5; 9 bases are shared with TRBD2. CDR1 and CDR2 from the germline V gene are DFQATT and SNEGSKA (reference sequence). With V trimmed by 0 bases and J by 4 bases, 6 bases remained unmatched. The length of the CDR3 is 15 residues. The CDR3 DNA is TGCAGTGCTAGAGATAGACTAGCGGCTGTAGAGACCCAGTACTTC. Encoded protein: CSARDRLAAVETQYF.

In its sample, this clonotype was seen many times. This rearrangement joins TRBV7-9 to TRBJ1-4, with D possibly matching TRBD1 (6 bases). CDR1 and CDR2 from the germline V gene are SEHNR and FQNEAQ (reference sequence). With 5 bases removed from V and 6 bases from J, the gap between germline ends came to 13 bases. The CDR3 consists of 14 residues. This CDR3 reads CASSLPRGDEKLFF. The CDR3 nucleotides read TGTGCCAGCAGCCTTCCCAGGGGCGATGAAAAACTGTTTTTT. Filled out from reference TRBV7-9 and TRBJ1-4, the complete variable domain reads DTGVSQNPRHKITKRGQNVTFRCDPISEHNRLYWYRQTLGQGPEFLTYFQNEAQLEKSRLLSDRFSAERPKGSFSTLEIQRTEQGDSAMYLCASSLPRGDEKLFFGSGTQLSVL.

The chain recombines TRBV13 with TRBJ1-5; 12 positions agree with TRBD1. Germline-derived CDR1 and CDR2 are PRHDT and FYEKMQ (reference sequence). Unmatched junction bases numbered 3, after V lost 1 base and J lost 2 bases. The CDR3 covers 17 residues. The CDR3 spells CASSLVGTGGGNQPQHF. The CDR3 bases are TGTGCCAGCAGCTTAGTTGGGACAGGGGGCGGCAATCAGCCCCAGCATTTT. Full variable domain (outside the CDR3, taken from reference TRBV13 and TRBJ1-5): AAGVIQSPRHLIKEKRETATLKCYPIPRHDTVYWYQQGPGQDPQFLISFYEKMQSDKGSIPDRFSAQQFSDYHSELNMSSLELGDSALYFCASSLVGTGGGNQPQHFGDGTRLSIL.

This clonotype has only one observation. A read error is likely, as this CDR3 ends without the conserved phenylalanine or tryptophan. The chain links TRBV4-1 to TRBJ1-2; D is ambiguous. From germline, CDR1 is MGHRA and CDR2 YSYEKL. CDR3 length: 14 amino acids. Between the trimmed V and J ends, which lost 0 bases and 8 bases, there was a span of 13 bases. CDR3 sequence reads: CASSQDSPKKGYTS. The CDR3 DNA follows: TGCGCCAGCAGCCAAGACTCTCCAAAGAAAGGCTACACCTCC.

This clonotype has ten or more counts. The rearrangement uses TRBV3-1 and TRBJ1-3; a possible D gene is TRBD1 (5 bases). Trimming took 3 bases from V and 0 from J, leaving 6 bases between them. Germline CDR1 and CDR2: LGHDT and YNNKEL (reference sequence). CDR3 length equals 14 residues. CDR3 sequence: CASSQDNSGNTIYF. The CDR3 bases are TGTGCCAGCAGCCAGGACAACTCTGGAAACACCATATATTTT.

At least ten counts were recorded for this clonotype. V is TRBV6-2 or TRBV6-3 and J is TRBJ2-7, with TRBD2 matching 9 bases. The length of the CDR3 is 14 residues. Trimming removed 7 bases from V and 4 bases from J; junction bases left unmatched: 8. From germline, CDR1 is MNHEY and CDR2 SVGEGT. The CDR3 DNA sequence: TGTGCCAGCATATCGGGACTAGCACTTTACGAGCAGTACTTC. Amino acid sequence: CASISGLALYEQYF.

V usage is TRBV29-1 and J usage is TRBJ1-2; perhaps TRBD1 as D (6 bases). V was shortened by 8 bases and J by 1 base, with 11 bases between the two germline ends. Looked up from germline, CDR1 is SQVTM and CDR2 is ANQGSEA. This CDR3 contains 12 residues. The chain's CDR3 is CSYGTRNYGYTF. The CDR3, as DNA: TGCAGCTACGGGACACGTAACTATGGCTACACCTTC.

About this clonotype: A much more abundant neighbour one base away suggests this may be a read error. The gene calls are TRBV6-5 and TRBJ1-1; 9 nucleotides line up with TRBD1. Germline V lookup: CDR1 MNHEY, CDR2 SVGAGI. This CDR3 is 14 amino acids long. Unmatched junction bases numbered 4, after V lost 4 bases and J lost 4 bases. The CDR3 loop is CASSWRDRATEAFF. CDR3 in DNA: TGTGCCAGCAGTTGGCGGGACAGGGCCACTGAAGCTTTCTTT.

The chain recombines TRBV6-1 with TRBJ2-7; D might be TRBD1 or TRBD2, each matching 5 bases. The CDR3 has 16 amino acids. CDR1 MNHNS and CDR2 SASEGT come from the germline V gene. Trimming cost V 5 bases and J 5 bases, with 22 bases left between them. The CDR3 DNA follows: TGTGCCAGCAGTACAGCTGCCGGGACCTACCGACACGAGCAGTACTTC. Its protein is CASSTAAGTYRHEQYF.

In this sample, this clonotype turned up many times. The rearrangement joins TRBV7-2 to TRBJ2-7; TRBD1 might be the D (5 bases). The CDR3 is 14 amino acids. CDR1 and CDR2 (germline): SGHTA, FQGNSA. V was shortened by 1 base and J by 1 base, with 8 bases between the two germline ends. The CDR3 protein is CASSLVAGSYEQYF. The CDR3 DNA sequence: TGTGCCAGCAGCTTAGTAGCAGGGTCCTACGAGCAGTACTTC.

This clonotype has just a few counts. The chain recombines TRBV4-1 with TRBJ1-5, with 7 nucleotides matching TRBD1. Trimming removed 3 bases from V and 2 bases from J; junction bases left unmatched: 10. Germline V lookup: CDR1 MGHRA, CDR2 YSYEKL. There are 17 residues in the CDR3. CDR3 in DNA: TGCGCCAGCAGCCAGGGGGTCAGGACAGGAGGCAATCAGCCCCAGCATTTT. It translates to CASSQGVRTGGNQPQHF.

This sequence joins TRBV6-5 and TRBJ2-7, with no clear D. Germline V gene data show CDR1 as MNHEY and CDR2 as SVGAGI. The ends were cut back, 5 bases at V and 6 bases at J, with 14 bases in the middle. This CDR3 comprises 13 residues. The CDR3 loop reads CASSEDMGSEQYF. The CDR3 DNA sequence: TGTGCCAGCAGTGAAGATATGGGGTCCGAGCAGTACTTC.

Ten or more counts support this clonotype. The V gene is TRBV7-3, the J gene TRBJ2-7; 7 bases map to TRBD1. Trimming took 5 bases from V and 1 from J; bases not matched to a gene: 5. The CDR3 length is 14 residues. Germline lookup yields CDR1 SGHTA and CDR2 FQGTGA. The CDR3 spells CASSIGTASYEQYF. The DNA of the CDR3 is TGTGCCAGCAGCATCGGGACAGCTTCCTACGAGCAGTACTTC.

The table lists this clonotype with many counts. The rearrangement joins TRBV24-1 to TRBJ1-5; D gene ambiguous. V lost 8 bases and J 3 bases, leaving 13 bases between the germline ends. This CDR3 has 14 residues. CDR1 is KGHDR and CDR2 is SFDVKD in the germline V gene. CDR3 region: CATKTGGINQPQHF. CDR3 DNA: TGTGCCACCAAAACCGGAGGGATCAATCAGCCCCAGCATTTT.

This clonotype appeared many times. The DNA of the CDR3 is TGTGCCGCGGACAGGTCTGGAAACACCATATATTTT. Its protein product is CAADRSGNTIYF. This chain joins TRBV19 and TRBJ1-3; 7 nucleotides match TRBD1. This CDR3 spans 12 amino acids. Germline loops: CDR1 LNHDA, CDR2 SQIVND (reference sequence). The J segment lost 1 base and the V segment lost 11 bases, leaving 2 bases of the junction unmatched.

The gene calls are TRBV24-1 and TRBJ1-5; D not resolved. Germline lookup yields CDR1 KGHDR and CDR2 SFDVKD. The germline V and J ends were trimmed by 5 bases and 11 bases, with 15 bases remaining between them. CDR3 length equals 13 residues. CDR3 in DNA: TGTGCCACCAGTGTCGGGAGCCAAGAGACCCAGCATTTT. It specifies CATSVGSQETQHF.

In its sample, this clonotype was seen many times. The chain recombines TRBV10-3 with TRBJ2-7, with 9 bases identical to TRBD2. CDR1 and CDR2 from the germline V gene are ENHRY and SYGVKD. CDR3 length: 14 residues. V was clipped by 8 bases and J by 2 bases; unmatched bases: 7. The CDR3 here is CAIAGGSGPYEQYF. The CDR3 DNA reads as TGTGCCATCGCGGGAGGGTCCGGACCCTACGAGCAGTACTTC.

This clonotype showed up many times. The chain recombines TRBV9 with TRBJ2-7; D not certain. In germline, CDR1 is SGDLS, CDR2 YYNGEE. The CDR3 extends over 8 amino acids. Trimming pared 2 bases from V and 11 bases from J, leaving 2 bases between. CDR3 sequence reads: CASSVEYF. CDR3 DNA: TGTGCCAGCAGCGTGGAGTACTTC. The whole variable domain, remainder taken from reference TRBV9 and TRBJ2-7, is DSGVTQTPKHLITATGQRVTLRCSPRSGDLSVYWYQQSLDQGLQFLIQYYNGEERAKGNILERFSAQQFPDLHSELNLSSLELGDSALYFCASSVEYFGPGTRLTVT.